This passage covers 3 T cell receptor beta chains from one sample sequenced in a study of cytomegalovirus exposure and HLA in healthy donors (dated by TCRdb to 2016 to 2017). Receptor amplification or capture employed the immunoSEQ multiplex PCR assay. Imported from immuneACCESS, the table was reduced by TCRdb to in-frame sequences with V and J called. These copies leave out some clones; in studies compared against another copy, an unresolved V gene accounts for under half, and the cause of the remainder is not known. For this sample the table gives 65,000 to 75,000 clones, of which roughly 92% were detected only once. 5.3% of the sample is in the top ten clones. Sequencing input: PBMCs. These receptor sequences come from a man younger than 35 in good health and CMV-seropositive.

The chain combines TRBV6-4 with TRBJ2-3; D is perhaps TRBD2 (5 bases). The CDR3 is made up of 15 amino acids. V was shortened by 3 bases and J by 0 bases, with 10 bases between the two germline ends. CDR1 is MRHNA, CDR2 SNTAGT, per germline. CDR3 sequence: CASSEGAASTDTQYF. The CDR3 DNA follows: TGTGCCAGCAGTGAGGGAGCGGCGAGCACAGATACGCAGTATTTT.

The chain joins TRBV19 to TRBJ1-5, with a tentative D call TRBD1 (5 bases). Germline CDR1 and CDR2: LNHDA and SQIVND (reference sequence). CDR3 length: 15 amino acids. The germline V and J ends were trimmed by 5 bases and 2 bases, with 13 bases remaining between them. CDR3 coding DNA: TGTGCCAGTAGTCCGGTGGGGGGACGCAATCAGCCCCAGCATTTT. It yields the protein CASSPVGGRNQPQHF.

The rearrangement links TRBV6-1 to TRBJ2-3; D is uncertain. The V gene lost 9 bases and the J gene lost 1 base, with 11 bases spanning the gap. This CDR3 region has 13 residues. CDR1 and CDR2 from the germline V gene are MNHNS and SASEGT. The chain's CDR3 is CARPNTRTDTQYF. CDR3 coding DNA: TGTGCCAGGCCTAATACCCGCACAGATACGCAGTATTTT.